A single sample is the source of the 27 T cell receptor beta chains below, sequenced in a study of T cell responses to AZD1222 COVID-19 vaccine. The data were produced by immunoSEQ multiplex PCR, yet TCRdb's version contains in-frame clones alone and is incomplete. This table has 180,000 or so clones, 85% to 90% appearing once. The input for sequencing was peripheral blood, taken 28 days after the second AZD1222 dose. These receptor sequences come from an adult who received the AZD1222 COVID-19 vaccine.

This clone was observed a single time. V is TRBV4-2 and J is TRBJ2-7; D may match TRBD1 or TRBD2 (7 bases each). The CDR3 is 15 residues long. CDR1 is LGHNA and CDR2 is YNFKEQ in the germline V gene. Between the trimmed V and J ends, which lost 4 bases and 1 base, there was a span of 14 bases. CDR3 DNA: TGTGCCAGCAGCCGGGAGCGGGACAGATCCTACGAGCAGTACTTC. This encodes CASSRERDRSYEQYF.

The CDR3 protein is CASSLASTKRTDTQYF. The CDR3, as DNA: TGCGCCAGCAGCTTGGCTAGTACGAAGCGCACAGATACGCAGTATTTT. The V gene is TRBV5-1, the J gene TRBJ2-3; D ambiguous. The CDR3 is 16 residues long. Germline V CDR1 and CDR2: SGHRS, YFSETQ. V dropped 0 bases and J dropped 1 base, with 12 bases sitting between them.

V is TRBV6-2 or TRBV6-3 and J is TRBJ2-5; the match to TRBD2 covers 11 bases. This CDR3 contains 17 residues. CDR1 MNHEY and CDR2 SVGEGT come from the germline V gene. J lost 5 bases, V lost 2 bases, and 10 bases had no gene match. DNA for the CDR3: TGTGCCAGCAGTTACAGGGCGCTAGCGGGAGGCATGGAGACCCAGTACTTC. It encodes CASSYRALAGGMETQYF.

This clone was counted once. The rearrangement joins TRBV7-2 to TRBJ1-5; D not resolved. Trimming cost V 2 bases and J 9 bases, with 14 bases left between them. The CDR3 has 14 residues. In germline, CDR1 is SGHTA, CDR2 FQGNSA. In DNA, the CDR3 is TGTGCCAGCAGCTTATCCGCAGGCCCGGGGCCCCAGCATTTT. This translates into CASSLSAGPGPQHF. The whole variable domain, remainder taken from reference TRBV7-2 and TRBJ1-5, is GAGVSQSPSNKVTEKGKDVELRCDPISGHTALYWYRQSLGQGLEFLIYFQGNSAPDKSGLPSDRFSAERTGGSVSTLTIQRTQQEDSAVYLCASSLSAGPGPQHFGDGTRLSIL.

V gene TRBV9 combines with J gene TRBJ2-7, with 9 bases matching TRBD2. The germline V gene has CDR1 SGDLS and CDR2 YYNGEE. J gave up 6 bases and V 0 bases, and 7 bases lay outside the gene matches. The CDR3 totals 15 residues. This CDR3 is CASSVGLAGAGEQYF. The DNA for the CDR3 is TGTGCCAGCAGCGTAGGTTTAGCGGGAGCGGGCGAGCAGTACTTC.

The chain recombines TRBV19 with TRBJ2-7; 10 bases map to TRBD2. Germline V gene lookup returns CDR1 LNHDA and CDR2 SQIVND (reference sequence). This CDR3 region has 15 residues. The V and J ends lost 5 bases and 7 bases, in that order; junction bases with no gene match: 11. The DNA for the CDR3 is TGTGCCAGTAGTCAAACAGCGGGAGGGCCGGGGGAGCAGTACTTC. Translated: CASSQTAGGPGEQYF.

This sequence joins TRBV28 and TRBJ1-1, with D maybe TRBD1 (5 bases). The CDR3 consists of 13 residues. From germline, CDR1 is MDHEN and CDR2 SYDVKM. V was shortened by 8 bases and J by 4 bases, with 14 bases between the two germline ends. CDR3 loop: CASRWGGVTEAFF. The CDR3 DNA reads TGTGCCAGCCGATGGGGAGGGGTCACTGAAGCTTTCTTT.

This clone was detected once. This CDR3 is CASRGPGAAYNEQFF. CDR3 coding DNA: TGTGCCAGCAGGGGACCGGGGGCCGCCTACAATGAGCAGTTCTTC. This rearrangement joins TRBV6-5 to TRBJ2-1, with D tentatively TRBD1 or TRBD2 (6 bases each). This CDR3 contains 15 residues. CDR1 is MNHEY and CDR2 is SVGAGI in the germline V gene. Trimming removed 6 bases at V and 2 bases at J, with 14 bases between.

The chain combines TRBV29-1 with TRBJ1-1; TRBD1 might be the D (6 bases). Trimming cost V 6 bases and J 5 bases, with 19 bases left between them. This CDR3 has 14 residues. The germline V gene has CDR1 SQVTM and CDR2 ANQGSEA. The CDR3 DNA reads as TGCAGCGTCAGCTTGGGGGGGCAGCGTACTGAAGCTTTCTTT. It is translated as CSVSLGGQRTEAFF.

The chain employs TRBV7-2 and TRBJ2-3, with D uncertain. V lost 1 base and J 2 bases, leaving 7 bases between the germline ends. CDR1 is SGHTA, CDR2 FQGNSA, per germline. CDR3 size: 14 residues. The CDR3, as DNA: TGTGCCAGCAGCTTAGACCGGACCACAGATACGCAGTATTTT. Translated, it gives CASSLDRTTDTQYF.

The CDR3 reads CASSPGRTDTQYF. The CDR3 DNA follows: TGTGCCAGCAGTCCCGGGCGCACAGATACGCAGTATTTT. The chain is built from TRBV12-3 or TRBV12-4 and TRBJ2-3; D unresolved. V lost 5 bases and J lost 1, with 7 bases in between. CDR3 length equals 13 residues.

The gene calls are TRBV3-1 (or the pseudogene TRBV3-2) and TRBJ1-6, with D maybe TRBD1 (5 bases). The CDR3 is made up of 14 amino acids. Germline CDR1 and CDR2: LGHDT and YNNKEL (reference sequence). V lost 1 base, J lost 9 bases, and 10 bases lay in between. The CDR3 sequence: CASSQGQGVSPLHF. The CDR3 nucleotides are TGTGCCAGCAGCCAAGGCCAGGGCGTTTCACCCCTCCACTTT.

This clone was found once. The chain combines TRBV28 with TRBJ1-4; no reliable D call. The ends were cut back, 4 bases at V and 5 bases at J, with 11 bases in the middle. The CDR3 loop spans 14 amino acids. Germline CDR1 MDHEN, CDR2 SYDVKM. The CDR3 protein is CASSSPVGNEKLFF. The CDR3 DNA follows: TGTGCCAGCAGTTCTCCCGTGGGGAATGAAAAACTGTTTTTT.

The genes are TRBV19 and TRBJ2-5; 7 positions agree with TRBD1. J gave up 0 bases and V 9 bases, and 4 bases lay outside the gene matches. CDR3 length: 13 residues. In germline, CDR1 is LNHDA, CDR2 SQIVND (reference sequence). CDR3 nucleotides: TGTGCCAGCCTTGGGACAGACCAAGAGACCCAGTACTTC. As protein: CASLGTDQETQYF.

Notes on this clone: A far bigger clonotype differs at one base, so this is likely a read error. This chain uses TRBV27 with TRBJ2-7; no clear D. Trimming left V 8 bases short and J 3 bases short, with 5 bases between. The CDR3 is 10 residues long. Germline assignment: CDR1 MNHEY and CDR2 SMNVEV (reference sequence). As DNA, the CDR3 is TGTGCCAGCGGCCGCTACGAGCAGTACTTC. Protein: CASGRYEQYF.

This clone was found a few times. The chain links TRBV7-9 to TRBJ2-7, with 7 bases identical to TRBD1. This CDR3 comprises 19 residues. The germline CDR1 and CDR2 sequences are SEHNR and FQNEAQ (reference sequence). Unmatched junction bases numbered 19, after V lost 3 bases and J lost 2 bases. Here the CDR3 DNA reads TGTGCCAGCAGCTTCTTATACGGGACAGAGGGCCTCGTCGCCTACGAGCAGTACTTC. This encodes CASSFLYGTEGLVAYEQYF.

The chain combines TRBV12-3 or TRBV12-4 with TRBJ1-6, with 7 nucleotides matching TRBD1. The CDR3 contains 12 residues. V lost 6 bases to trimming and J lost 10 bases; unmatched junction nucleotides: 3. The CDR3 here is CASRRDSSPLHF. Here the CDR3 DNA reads TGTGCCAGCAGGCGGGACAGCTCACCCCTCCACTTT.

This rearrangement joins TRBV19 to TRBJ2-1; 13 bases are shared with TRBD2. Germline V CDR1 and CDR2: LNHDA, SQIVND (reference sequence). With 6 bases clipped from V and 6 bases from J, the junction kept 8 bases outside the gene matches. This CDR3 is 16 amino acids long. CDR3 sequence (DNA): TGTGCCAGTAGCCCTCCGGGACTAGCGGGACTCAATGAGCAGTTCTTC. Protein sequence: CASSPPGLAGLNEQFF.

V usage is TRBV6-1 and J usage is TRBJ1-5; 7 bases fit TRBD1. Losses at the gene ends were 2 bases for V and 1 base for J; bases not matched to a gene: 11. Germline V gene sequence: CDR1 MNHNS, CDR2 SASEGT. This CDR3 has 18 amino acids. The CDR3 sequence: CASSEKRDSAGSNQPQHF. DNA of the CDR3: TGTGCCAGCAGTGAAAAGCGGGACAGTGCCGGAAGCAATCAGCCCCAGCATTTT.

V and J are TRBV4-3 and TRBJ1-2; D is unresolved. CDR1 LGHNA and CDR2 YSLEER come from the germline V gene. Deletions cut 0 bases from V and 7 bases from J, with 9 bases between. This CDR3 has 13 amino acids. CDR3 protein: CASSQDGTAGYTF. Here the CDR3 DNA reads TGCGCCAGCAGCCAAGATGGCACTGCTGGCTACACCTTC.

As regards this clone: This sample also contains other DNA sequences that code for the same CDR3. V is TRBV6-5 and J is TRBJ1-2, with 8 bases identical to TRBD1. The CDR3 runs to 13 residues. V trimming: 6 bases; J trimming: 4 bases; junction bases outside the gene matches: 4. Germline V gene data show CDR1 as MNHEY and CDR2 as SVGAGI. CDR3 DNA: TGTGCCAGCAGCCCCGACAGGGGCTATGGCTACACCTTC. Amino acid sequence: CASSPDRGYGYTF.

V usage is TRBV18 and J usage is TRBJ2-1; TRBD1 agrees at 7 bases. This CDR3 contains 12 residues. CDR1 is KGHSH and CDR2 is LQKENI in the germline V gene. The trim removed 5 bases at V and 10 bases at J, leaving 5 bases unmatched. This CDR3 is CASSTGVDEQFF. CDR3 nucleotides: TGTGCCAGCTCAACAGGGGTGGACGAGCAGTTCTTC.

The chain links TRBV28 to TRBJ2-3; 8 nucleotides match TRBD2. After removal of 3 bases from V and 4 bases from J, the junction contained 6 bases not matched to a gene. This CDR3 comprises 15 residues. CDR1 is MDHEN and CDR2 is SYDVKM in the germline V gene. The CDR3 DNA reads TGTGCCAGCAGTTTGACGGGAGGGGTTGCAGATACGCAGTATTTT. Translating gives CASSLTGGVADTQYF.

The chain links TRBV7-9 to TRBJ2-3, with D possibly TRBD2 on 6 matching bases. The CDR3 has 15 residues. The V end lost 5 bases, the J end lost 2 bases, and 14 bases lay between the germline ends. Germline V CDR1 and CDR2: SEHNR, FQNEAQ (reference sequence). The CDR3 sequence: CASSIAASDTDTQYF. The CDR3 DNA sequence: TGTGCCAGCAGCATTGCCGCTAGCGACACAGATACGCAGTATTTT.

The CDR3 sequence is CAWSRGTGLGTGGYTF. CDR3 bases: TGTGCCTGGAGCAGGGGGACGGGACTGGGAACCGGGGGCTACACCTTC. This rearrangement joins TRBV30 to TRBJ1-2, with TRBD1 identical over 7 bases. The CDR3 loop spans 16 amino acids. The junction had 18 bases not matched to a gene; V was cut back by 3 bases and J by 8 bases. From germline, CDR1 is GTSNPN and CDR2 SVGIG (reference sequence).

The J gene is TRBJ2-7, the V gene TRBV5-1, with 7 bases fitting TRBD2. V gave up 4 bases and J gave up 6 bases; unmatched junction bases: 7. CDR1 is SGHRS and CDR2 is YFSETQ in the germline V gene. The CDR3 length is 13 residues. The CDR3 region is CASSLGEGLEQYF. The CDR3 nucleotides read TGCGCCAGCAGCCTCGGGGAGGGTCTCGAGCAGTACTTC. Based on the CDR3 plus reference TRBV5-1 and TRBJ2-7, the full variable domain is KAGVTQTPRYLIKTRGQQVTLSCSPISGHRSVSWYQQTPGQGLQFLFEYFSETQRNKGNFPGRFSGRQFSNSRSEMNVSTLELGDSALYLCASSLGEGLEQYFGPGTRLTVT.

This CDR3 reads CASTEDSYGYTF. CDR3 DNA: TGTGCCAGCACTGAGGACAGCTATGGCTACACCTTC. V gene TRBV28 combines with J gene TRBJ1-2; a possible D gene is TRBD1 (6 bases). Germline V lookup: CDR1 MDHEN, CDR2 SYDVKM. Trimming took 7 bases from V and 4 from J, leaving 10 bases between them. This CDR3 region has 12 residues.